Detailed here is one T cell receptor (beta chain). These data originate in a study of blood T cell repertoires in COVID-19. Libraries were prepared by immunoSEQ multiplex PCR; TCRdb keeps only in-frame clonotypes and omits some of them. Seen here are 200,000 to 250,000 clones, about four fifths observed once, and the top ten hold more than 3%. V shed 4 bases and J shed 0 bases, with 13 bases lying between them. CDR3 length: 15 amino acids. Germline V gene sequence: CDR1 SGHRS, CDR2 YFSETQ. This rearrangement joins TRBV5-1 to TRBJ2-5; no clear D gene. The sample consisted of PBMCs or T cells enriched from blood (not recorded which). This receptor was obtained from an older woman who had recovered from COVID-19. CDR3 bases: TGCGCCAGCAGCATAGGTACAGCCAACCAAGAGACCCAGTACTTC. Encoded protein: CASSIGTANQETQYF. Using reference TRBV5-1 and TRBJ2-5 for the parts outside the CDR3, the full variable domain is KAGVTQTPRYLIKTRGQQVTLSCSPISGHRSVSWYQQTPGQGLQFLFEYFSETQRNKGNFPGRFSGRQFSNSRSEMNVSTLELGDSALYLCASSIGTANQETQYFGPGTRLLVL.